The present T cell receptor beta chain was sequenced within a study of T cells in localized non-small cell lung cancer. Repertoires were generated with immunoSEQ multiplex PCR, while TCRdb's copy carries only in-frame clones and drops some. The sample contains about 24,000 clones, approximately 88% of which appear only once. The CDR3 contains 14 residues. V lost 5 bases, J lost 5 bases, and 7 bases stayed unmatched. The germline CDR1 and CDR2 sequences are MNHEY and SMNVEV (reference sequence). The V call is TRBV27, the J call TRBJ1-1, with TRBD1 identical over 8 bases. This receptor was taken from a woman between 40 and 69 years old with stage III lung adenocarcinoma. Specimen: peripheral blood mononuclear cells, collected before any cancer treatment. The CDR3 loop reads CASSIGQGRTEAFF. The CDR3 DNA reads as TGTGCCAGCAGTATAGGACAGGGCCGGACTGAAGCTTTCTTT.